The 26 T cell receptor beta chains presented below share a single source sample, sequenced in a study of neurological immune-mediated disorders. In TCRdb, the 5' RACE reads were re-called with MiXCR into one record per CDR3 protein. The table shows fewer than 35,000 distinct CDR3 sequences, with about 3.1% occurring only once. The sample was PBMCs. All receptors come from a woman aged 30 to 39 with multiple sclerosis.

The sample holds many counts of this clonotype. The CDR3 loop is CASSPGQGDEQYF. The CDR3 DNA reads TGTGCCAGCAGTCCGGGACAGGGGGACGAGCAGTACTTC. This chain joins TRBV12-3 or TRBV12-4 and TRBJ2-7; TRBD1 matches at 11 bases. V gave up 5 bases and J gave up 5 bases; unmatched junction bases: 2. The CDR3 totals 13 residues.

This clonotype was observed a few times. A much larger clone differs from this one at a single base, so this may be a read error. The chain links TRBV9 to TRBJ1-2; TRBD1 might be the D (5 bases). This CDR3 has 13 residues. The V gene's germline CDR1 is SGDLS and CDR2 YYNGEE. Trimming removed 4 bases from V and 2 bases from J, with 9 bases in between. This CDR3 reads CASSQGKNYGYTF. The CDR3 nucleotides read TGTGCCAGCAGCCAGGGAAAGAACTATGGCTACACCTTC.

This clonotype was detected ten times or more. The chain joins TRBV7-9 to TRBJ2-3; TRBD1 agrees at 8 bases. Unmatched junction bases numbered 13, after V lost 5 bases and J lost 3 bases. The CDR3 covers 17 residues. Germline V gene sequence: CDR1 SEHNR, CDR2 FQNEAQ (reference sequence). CDR3 nucleotides: TGTGCCAGCAGCCCAGGGCTCGGGACAGGAGTTACAGATACGCAGTATTTT. This sequence encodes CASSPGLGTGVTDTQYF. Combining the CDR3 with reference TRBV7-9 and TRBJ2-3 gives the whole variable domain DTGVSQNPRHKITKRGQNVTFRCDPISEHNRLYWYRQTLGQGPEFLTYFQNEAQLEKSRLLSDRFSAERPKGSFSTLEIQRTEQGDSAMYLCASSPGLGTGVTDTQYFGPGTRLTVL.

This clonotype was detected many times. For the CDR3, the DNA is TGTGCCAGCCGGATTGCTAGCGGGAGAGGGGGAGATACGCAGTATTTT. Translated, it gives CASRIASGRGGDTQYF. The chain has TRBV7-2 and TRBJ2-3; 10 bases map to TRBD2. The CDR3 is 16 amino acids. Trimming took 8 bases from V and 5 from J; bases not matched to a gene: 13. From germline, CDR1 is SGHTA and CDR2 FQGNSA.

At least ten counts were recorded for this clonotype. J is TRBJ2-5 and V is TRBV18; D call uncertain. The CDR3 contains 13 residues. V lost 5 bases and J 2 bases, leaving 9 bases between the germline ends. From germline, CDR1 is KGHSH and CDR2 LQKENI. The CDR3 loop reads CASSAARQETQYF. The DNA of the CDR3 is TGTGCCAGCTCAGCAGCCCGACAAGAGACCCAGTACTTC.

This clonotype was seen a handful of times. A read error may be the cause here, since a much bigger clone is one base away. J is TRBJ1-2 and V is TRBV6-2 or TRBV6-3, with a tentative D call TRBD1 (6 bases). V gave up 7 bases and J gave up 14 bases, with 20 bases separating them. The germline gives CDR1 MNHEY, CDR2 SVGEGT. The CDR3 extends over 12 amino acids. The CDR3 nucleotides read TGTGCCAGCACTTCGTGGGGTATGGGACAAACCTTC. This codes for CASTSWGMGQTF.

This clonotype ranks as medium-sized. J is TRBJ2-3 and V is TRBV5-1; maybe TRBD1 (5 bases). V was trimmed by 0 bases and J by 1 base, leaving 9 bases between them. This CDR3 comprises 15 residues. Germline V gene lookup returns CDR1 SGHRS and CDR2 YFSETQ. The CDR3 reads CASSLDVTGTDTQYF. In DNA, the CDR3 is TGCGCCAGCAGCTTGGATGTGACAGGCACAGATACGCAGTATTTT.

This clonotype was seen at least ten times. V gene TRBV20-1 combines with J gene TRBJ2-3; 8 bases align to TRBD2. J was trimmed by 2 bases and V by 7 bases; bases with no gene match: 8. The CDR3 covers 14 residues. The V gene's germline CDR1 is DFQATT and CDR2 SNEGSKA (reference sequence). The CDR3 region is CSGFISGITDTQYF. As DNA, the CDR3 is TGCAGTGGGTTTATTAGCGGGATCACAGATACGCAGTATTTT.

This clonotype showed up many times. This chain connects TRBV18 to TRBJ2-7; possibly TRBD1 for D (6 bases). Trimming removed 1 base from V and 3 bases from J, with 10 bases in between. CDR1 is KGHSH, CDR2 LQKENI, per germline. The CDR3 is 14 amino acids. Here the CDR3 DNA reads TGTGCCAGCTCACCACAAACAGGGATCTACGAGCAGTACTTC. Translating it yields CASSPQTGIYEQYF.

There are a few counts of this clonotype. The J gene is TRBJ1-5, the V gene TRBV12-3 or TRBV12-4; D perhaps matches TRBD1 (5 bases). The V end lost 5 bases, the J end lost 2 bases, and 16 bases lay between the germline ends. This CDR3 is 16 amino acids long. In DNA form, the CDR3 reads TGTGCCAGCAGTCCCGGCACCAGGGTAGGCAATCAGCCCCAGCATTTT. Protein: CASSPGTRVGNQPQHF.

This clonotype showed up many times. V is TRBV6-6 and J is TRBJ1-1; 7 bases map to TRBD1. V dropped 2 bases and J dropped 0; count of bases not matched to a gene: 18. The CDR3 totals 20 residues. CDR1 and CDR2 from the germline V gene are MNHNY and SVGAGI (reference sequence). The CDR3 reads CASSYTILGIDRVLNTEAFF. CDR3 nucleotide sequence: TGTGCCAGCAGTTACACTATTCTCGGAATCGACAGGGTATTGAACACTGAAGCTTTCTTT.

Ten or more counts support this clonotype. The V and J genes are TRBV4-2 and TRBJ2-3; D possibly corresponds to TRBD2 (6 bases). Germline V gene data show CDR1 as LGHNA and CDR2 as YNFKEQ. Trimming removed 1 base at V and 2 bases at J, with 10 bases between. The length of the CDR3 is 15 residues. Written as DNA, the CDR3 is TGTGCCAGCAGCCAAGGCGCGGGGCACACAGATACGCAGTATTTT. Translated: CASSQGAGHTDTQYF.

By sample share, this clonotype is medium-sized. The chain couples TRBV24-1 to TRBJ2-1; the match to TRBD1 covers 9 bases. V shed 2 bases and J 8 bases; nucleotides not matched to a gene: 6. There are 15 residues in the CDR3. Germline-derived CDR1 and CDR2 are KGHDR and SFDVKD. CDR3 bases: TGTGCCACCAGTGATTCGGGGACAGGGAGGGATGAGCAGTTCTTC. As protein: CATSDSGTGRDEQFF.

The table lists this clonotype with a few counts. The genes are TRBV20-1 and TRBJ1-2; unclear D gene. Trimming shortened V by 0 bases and J by 2 bases, and 10 bases separated the two germline ends. The germline CDR1 and CDR2 sequences are DFQATT and SNEGSKA (reference sequence). The CDR3 covers 14 residues. CDR3 residues: CSAREEGWNYGYTF. CDR3 coding DNA: TGCAGTGCTAGAGAGGAGGGTTGGAACTATGGCTACACCTTC.

Many counts were recorded for this clonotype. This chain uses TRBV6-2 or TRBV6-3 with TRBJ2-4; 9 nucleotides match TRBD1. CDR1 and CDR2 from the germline V gene are MNHEY and SVGEGT. The V and J ends lost 6 bases and 6 bases, in that order; junction bases with no gene match: 9. This CDR3 is built from 15 residues. CDR3 nucleotide sequence: TGTGCCAGCAGAGGACAGGGGACGGCCTCAAACATTCAGTACTTC. This translates into CASRGQGTASNIQYF.

This clonotype occurred many times. The chain uses TRBV12-3 or TRBV12-4 and TRBJ2-3; D remains ambiguous. This CDR3 region has 13 residues. V lost 6 bases and J lost 4, with 11 bases in between. The CDR3 spells CASSTFGPDTQYF. The CDR3 DNA reads TGTGCCAGCAGCACCTTCGGGCCAGATACGCAGTATTTT.

This clonotype was seen ten or more times. The rearrangement uses TRBV28 and TRBJ2-7; no firm D call. Between the trimmed V and J ends, which lost 4 bases and 6 bases, there was a span of 10 bases. Germline V gene data show CDR1 as MDHEN and CDR2 as SYDVKM. The CDR3 is 12 amino acids. The CDR3 loop is CASSSQPSEQYF. CDR3 in DNA: TGTGCCAGCAGTTCACAACCTTCCGAGCAGTACTTC.

This clonotype came up many times. The J gene is TRBJ1-2, the V gene TRBV29-1; TRBD1 matches at 8 bases. Germline CDR1 is SQVTM and CDR2 is ANQGSEA. J lost 4 bases, V lost 5 bases, and 12 bases had no gene match. The CDR3 has 15 amino acids. CDR3 coding DNA: TGCAGCGTTCGCCCAGGGGGCGCCCCCTCCTATGGCTACACCTTC. Translated: CSVRPGGAPSYGYTF.

This clonotype was seen a few times. Written as DNA, the CDR3 is TGTGCCAGCAGTATAGTGGGAGCGAACACCGGGGAGCTGTTTTTT. Translation gives CASSIVGANTGELFF. The chain combines TRBV7-6 with TRBJ2-2; a possible D gene is TRBD2 (5 bases). The CDR3 has 15 residues. CDR1 and CDR2 (germline): SGHVS, FNYEAQ. V was clipped by 6 bases and J by 0 bases, with 11 bases between them.

By sample fraction, this clonotype is medium-sized. The chain couples TRBV7-8 to TRBJ2-3; D is undetermined. The CDR3 has 15 amino acids. V was pared by 3 bases and J by 2 bases, with 12 bases between. The germline V gene has CDR1 SGHVS and CDR2 FQNEAQ. Written as DNA, the CDR3 is TGTGCCAGCAGCTTCTGGGAACCATTCACAGATACGCAGTATTTT. This translates into CASSFWEPFTDTQYF.

This clonotype has a count of ten or more. The V gene is TRBV20-1, the J gene TRBJ2-2; 8 bases align to TRBD2. The CDR3 totals 14 residues. Per germline, CDR1 DFQATT and CDR2 SNEGSKA (reference sequence). V gave up 6 bases and J gave up 4 bases; unmatched junction bases: 7. This chain's CDR3 is CSANGGAGTGELFF. DNA for the CDR3: TGCAGTGCCAACGGGGGGGCGGGCACCGGGGAGCTGTTTTTT.

The sample holds many counts of this clonotype. This CDR3 is CRARTSGSTVTSYEQYF. CDR3 DNA sequence: TGCAGGGCCCGGACTAGCGGGAGTACGGTAACATCCTACGAGCAGTACTTC. The chain combines TRBV20-1 with TRBJ2-7; 13 bases agree with TRBD2. This CDR3 is 17 amino acids long. In germline, CDR1 is DFQATT, CDR2 SNEGSKA (reference sequence).

This clonotype was seen a handful of times. V and J are TRBV5-1 and TRBJ1-1; D remains unclear. The CDR3 extends over 16 amino acids. Germline values: CDR1 SGHRS, CDR2 YFSETQ. With 4 bases removed from V and 0 bases from J, the gap between germline ends came to 16 bases. Here the CDR3 DNA reads TGCGCCAGCAGCCGGGGAAGCAGCATCATGAACACTGAAGCTTTCTTT. The encoded protein is CASSRGSSIMNTEAFF.

This clonotype was picked up many times. V is TRBV5-5 and J is TRBJ1-5, with D possibly TRBD1 on 6 matching bases. CDR1 and CDR2 from the germline V gene are SGHKS and YYEKEE (reference sequence). Trimming took 0 bases from V and 6 from J, leaving 13 bases between them. CDR3 length equals 15 residues. CDR3 DNA sequence: TGTGCCAGCAGCTTGGATCCTTCGGGGGCTCAGCCCCAGCATTTT. Protein sequence: CASSLDPSGAQPQHF.

This clonotype was seen at least ten times. The V call is TRBV24-1, the J call TRBJ2-1; 8 bases are shared with TRBD1. The CDR3 sequence is 15 residues long. Germline CDR1 is KGHDR and CDR2 is SFDVKD. J gave up 8 bases and V 2 bases, and 7 bases lay outside the gene matches. The CDR3: CATSDWGDRNHEQFF. The DNA of the CDR3 is TGTGCCACCAGTGATTGGGGGGACAGGAACCATGAGCAGTTCTTC.

V gene TRBV5-1 combines with J gene TRBJ2-1; no definite D call. Germline V CDR1 and CDR2: SGHRS, YFSETQ. This CDR3 spans 15 amino acids. Trimming shortened V by 0 bases and J by 7 bases, and 14 bases separated the two germline ends. The CDR3 sequence is CASSLAISEWNEQFF. The CDR3 DNA sequence: TGCGCCAGCAGCTTGGCGATTTCAGAGTGGAATGAGCAGTTCTTC.